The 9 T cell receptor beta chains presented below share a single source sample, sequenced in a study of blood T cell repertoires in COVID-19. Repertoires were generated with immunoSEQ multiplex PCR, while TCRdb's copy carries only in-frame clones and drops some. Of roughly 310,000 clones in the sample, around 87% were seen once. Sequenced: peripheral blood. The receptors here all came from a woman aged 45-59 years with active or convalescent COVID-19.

The CDR3 protein is CASSNRQGSTGELFF. The CDR3 bases are TGTGCCAGCAGCAATAGACAGGGGTCCACCGGGGAGCTGTTTTTT. The chain recombines TRBV5-6 with TRBJ2-2; 8 bases are a match to TRBD1. V lost 4 bases and J lost 4; bases outside the gene matches: 6. This CDR3 has 15 amino acids. Germline CDR1 and CDR2: SGHDT and YYEEEE.

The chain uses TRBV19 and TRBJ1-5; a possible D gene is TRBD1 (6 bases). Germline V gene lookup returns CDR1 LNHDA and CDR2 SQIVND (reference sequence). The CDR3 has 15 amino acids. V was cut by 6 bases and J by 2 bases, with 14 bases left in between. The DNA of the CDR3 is TGTGCCAGTAGAGGAACAGGGCAAGGCAATCAGCCCCAGCATTTT. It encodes CASRGTGQGNQPQHF. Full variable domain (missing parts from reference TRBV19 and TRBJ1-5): DGGITQSPKYLFRKEGQNVTLSCEQNLNHDAMYWYRQDPGQGLRLIYYSQIVNDFQKGDIAEGYSVSREKKESFPLTVTSAQKNPTAFYLCASRGTGQGNQPQHFGDGTRLSIL.

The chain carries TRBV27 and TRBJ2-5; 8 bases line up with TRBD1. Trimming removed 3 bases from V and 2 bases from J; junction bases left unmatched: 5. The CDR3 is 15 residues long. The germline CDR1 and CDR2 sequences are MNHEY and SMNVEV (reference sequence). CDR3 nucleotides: TGTGCCAGCAGTTTCGGGACAGGTCTTCAAGAGACCCAGTACTTC. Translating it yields CASSFGTGLQETQYF.

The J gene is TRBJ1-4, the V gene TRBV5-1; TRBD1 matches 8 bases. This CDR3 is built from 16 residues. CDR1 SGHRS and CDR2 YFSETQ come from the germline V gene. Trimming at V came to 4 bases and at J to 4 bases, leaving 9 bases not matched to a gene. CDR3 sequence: CASSPDRAGRNEKLFF. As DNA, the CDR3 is TGCGCCAGCAGCCCGGACAGGGCGGGTCGTAATGAAAAACTGTTTTTT.

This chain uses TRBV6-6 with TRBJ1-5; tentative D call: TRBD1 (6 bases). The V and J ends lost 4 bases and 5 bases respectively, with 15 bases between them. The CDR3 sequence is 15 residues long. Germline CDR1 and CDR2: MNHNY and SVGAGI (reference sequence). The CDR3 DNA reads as TGTGCCAGCAGTTCCCGGGACACCAGAGATCAGCCCCAGCATTTT. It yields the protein CASSSRDTRDQPQHF.

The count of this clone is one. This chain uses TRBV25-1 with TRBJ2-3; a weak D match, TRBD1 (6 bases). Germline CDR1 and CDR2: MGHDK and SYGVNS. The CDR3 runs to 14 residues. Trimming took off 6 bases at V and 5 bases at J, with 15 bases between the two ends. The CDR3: CASRQGFHGDTQYF. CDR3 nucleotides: TGTGCCAGCAGACAGGGTTTTCATGGAGATACGCAGTATTTT. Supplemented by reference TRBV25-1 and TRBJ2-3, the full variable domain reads EADIYQTPRYLVIGTGKKITLECSQTMGHDKMYWYQQDPGMELHLIHYSYGVNSTEKGDLSSESTVSRIRTEHFPLTLESARPSHTSQYLCASRQGFHGDTQYFGPGTRLTVL.

The chain's CDR3 is CAWSVHSWVRVVSYNEQFF. The CDR3 DNA sequence: TGTGCCTGGAGTGTACACTCGTGGGTGCGGGTCGTCTCCTACAATGAGCAGTTCTTC. This sequence joins TRBV30 and TRBJ2-1, with a tentative D call TRBD2 (5 bases). CDR3 length equals 19 residues. V was cut by 0 bases and J by 0 bases, with 21 bases left in between. The germline V gene has CDR1 GTSNPN and CDR2 SVGIG (reference sequence).

The CDR3 protein is CASSLAAGTGSSPLHF. DNA for the CDR3: TGTGCCAGCAGCTTAGCGGCCGGGACAGGGTCTTCACCCCTCCACTTT. The genes are TRBV7-2 and TRBJ1-6, with TRBD1 matching over 9 bases. Germline CDR1 is SGHTA and CDR2 is FQGNSA. Losses at the gene ends were 0 bases for V and 9 bases for J; bases not matched to a gene: 6. The CDR3 sequence is 16 residues long.

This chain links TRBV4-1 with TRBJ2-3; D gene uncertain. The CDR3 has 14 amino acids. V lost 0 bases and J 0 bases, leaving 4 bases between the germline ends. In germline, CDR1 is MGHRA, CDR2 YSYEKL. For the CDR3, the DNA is TGCGCCAGCAGCCAAGATCTAAGCACAGATACGCAGTATTTT. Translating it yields CASSQDLSTDTQYF.